The 26 T cell receptor beta chains given below trace back to one sample, sequenced in a study of regulatory T cells in long-lasting Graves disease (dated by TCRdb to the early 2020s). The intended sense of this specimen's time point label: persistent/refractory GD, antithyroid drugs over 5 years with positive TRAb. For both TCR sequencing and RNA sequencing, RNA was extracted from PBMCs using TRIzol. The library relied on multiplex PCR. TCRdb lists the instrument as Illumina HiSeq 4000. TCR beta libraries were built with iRepertoire HTBI primers and Arm-PCR amplification of CDR3 regions. The public sequencing data were trimmed at Q25 with fastp and processed into clonotypes with MiXCR by TCRdb, which kept only in-frame beta chains. Duplicate CDR3 protein sequences are folded into a single record with the most common DNA and genes. Recorded for this sample are 310,000 or so distinct CDR3 sequences; roughly a fifth of them occurred a single time. The ten largest account for 29% of the sample.

Sequenced material: peripheral blood mononuclear cells (PBMCs), taken when the disease was refractory, from a patient treated with antithyroid drugs. The receptors derive from a female donor with Graves disease.

The table lists this clonotype with many counts. This chain connects TRBV19 to TRBJ2-7; weak D call: TRBD2 (7 bases). The germline V gene has CDR1 LNHDA and CDR2 SQIVND (reference sequence). V lost 5 bases to trimming and J lost 0 bases, with 17 bases between them. The CDR3 length is 16 residues. The CDR3 DNA reads as TGTGCCAGTAGTCAGATCGGGGGGCGTCGCTCCTACGAGCAGTACTTC. Encoded protein: CASSQIGGRRSYEQYF.

This clonotype came up many times. V gene TRBV11-2 combines with J gene TRBJ2-7, with TRBD1 matching over 7 bases. Germline V CDR1 and CDR2: SGHAT, FQNNGV. The CDR3 loop spans 15 amino acids. Unmatched junction bases numbered 10, after V lost 5 bases and J lost 3 bases. CDR3 protein: CASSLSRDRYYEQYF. CDR3 nucleotide sequence: TGTGCCAGCAGCCTATCACGGGACAGATACTACGAGCAGTACTTC.

This clonotype came up many times. The chain couples TRBV3-1 to TRBJ1-2; tentatively, D is TRBD1 (5 bases). V lost 0 bases and J 8 bases, leaving 13 bases between the germline ends. CDR3 size: 14 residues. Germline CDR1 and CDR2: LGHDT and YNNKEL (reference sequence). CDR3 DNA: TGTGCCAGCAGCCAAGATCGAGGGGTGCGGGGCTACACCTTC. Translation gives CASSQDRGVRGYTF.

This clonotype came up a few times. The chain has TRBV12-3 or TRBV12-4 and TRBJ1-2; D is perhaps TRBD1 (6 bases). The CDR3 extends over 14 amino acids. The V gene lost 6 bases and the J gene lost 4 bases, with 15 bases spanning the gap. CDR3 coding DNA: TGTGCCAGCAGCCCGATGGGGGGCCCCTATGGCTACACCTTC. The encoded protein is CASSPMGGPYGYTF.

The chain couples TRBV4-3 to TRBJ1-6, with unresolved D. Deletions cut 4 bases from V and 8 bases from J, with 9 bases between. Germline-derived CDR1 and CDR2 are LGHNA and YSLEER. CDR3 length equals 13 residues. As DNA, the CDR3 is TGCGCCAGCAGCCCCGGCTTATATTCACCCCTCCACTTT. This codes for CASSPGLYSPLHF.

This clonotype was detected ten times or more. The chain combines TRBV12-3 or TRBV12-4 with TRBJ2-5, with unresolved D. This CDR3 is built from 11 residues. Deletions cut 6 bases from V and 7 bases from J, with 9 bases between. CDR3 sequence reads: CASSSGWTQYF. CDR3 bases: TGTGCCAGCAGCTCCGGGTGGACCCAGTACTTC.

This chain connects TRBV5-1 to TRBJ2-3, with D tentatively TRBD2 (5 bases). The germline V and J ends were trimmed by 7 bases and 1 base, with 19 bases remaining between them. The CDR3 is made up of 16 amino acids. Germline-derived CDR1 and CDR2 are SGHRS and YFSETQ. CDR3 sequence: CASSWSSRVGTDTQYF. CDR3 bases: TGCGCCAGCTCCTGGAGTTCGCGGGTGGGCACAGATACGCAGTATTTT.

The chain joins TRBV4-3 to TRBJ1-6, with D perhaps TRBD1 (6 bases). The CDR3 is 18 amino acids. Germline CDR1 reads LGHNA; CDR2 reads YSLEER. The ends were cut back, 1 base at V and 2 bases at J, with 15 bases in the middle. The CDR3 here is CASSQVPRGGTYNSPLHF. CDR3 coding DNA: TGCGCCAGCAGCCAAGTGCCCCGGGGGGGCACCTATAATTCACCCCTCCACTTT.

This clonotype appeared a few times. The genes are TRBV7-2 and TRBJ2-7; perhaps TRBD1 as D (5 bases). Germline assignment: CDR1 SGHTA and CDR2 FQGNSA. The CDR3 is made up of 15 amino acids. The V end lost 2 bases, the J end lost 1 base, and 12 bases lay between the germline ends. The CDR3 loop is CASSLQGSGSYEQYF. CDR3 DNA: TGTGCCAGCAGCTTACAGGGAAGTGGGTCCTACGAGCAGTACTTC.

The rearrangement joins TRBV6-5 to TRBJ2-7; D is perhaps TRBD1 (5 bases). Trimming shortened V by 0 bases and J by 3 bases, and 12 bases separated the two germline ends. Looked up from germline, CDR1 is MNHEY and CDR2 is SVGAGI. The length of the CDR3 is 15 residues. The CDR3 DNA follows: TGTGCCAGCAGTTACTCGGCGGACACCTACTACGAGCAGTACTTC. Translation: CASSYSADTYYEQYF.

In this sample, this clonotype turned up a few times. The rearrangement uses TRBV29-1 and TRBJ2-1, with D unclear. The CDR3 runs to 11 residues. Germline CDR1 reads SQVTM; CDR2 reads ANQGSEA. The V end was cut by 3 bases, the J end by 7 bases, with 7 bases between. The CDR3 is CSVELGNEQFF. The CDR3 nucleotides read TGCAGCGTTGAGTTAGGAAATGAGCAGTTCTTC.

In its sample, this clonotype was seen once. The chain employs TRBV4-1 and TRBJ1-2; TRBD1 agrees at 9 bases. With 4 bases clipped from V and 10 bases from J, the junction kept 7 bases outside the gene matches. From germline, CDR1 is MGHRA and CDR2 YSYEKL. CDR3 length: 13 amino acids. The CDR3 DNA follows: TGCGCCAGCAGCCCGGACAGGGGATGGGCCTACACCTTC. Amino acids: CASSPDRGWAYTF.

In this sample, this clonotype turned up a few times. The chain uses TRBV7-3 and TRBJ1-5; possibly TRBD1 for D (6 bases). Germline-derived CDR1 and CDR2 are SGHTA and FQGTGA. With 2 bases removed from V and 7 bases from J, the gap between germline ends came to 9 bases. The CDR3 is 13 amino acids. The CDR3 is CASSLERGQPQHF. CDR3 sequence (DNA): TGTGCCAGCAGCTTAGAAAGGGGGCAGCCCCAGCATTTT.

This clonotype showed up many times. The CDR3 loop reads CASSNNYGGETQYF. Written as DNA, the CDR3 is TGTGCCAGCTCCAACAATTACGGCGGTGAGACCCAGTACTTC. The chain employs TRBV2 and TRBJ2-5; D is undetermined. The germline V gene encodes CDR1 SNHLY and CDR2 FYNNEI. With 8 bases removed from V and 5 bases from J, the gap between germline ends came to 18 bases. CDR3 length: 14 residues.

This clonotype was seen only a few times. This rearrangement joins TRBV6-1 to TRBJ1-1; 11 bases line up with TRBD1. This CDR3 comprises 15 residues. The V segment lost 8 bases and the J segment 3 bases; nucleotides outside the gene matches: 8. The V gene's germline CDR1 is MNHNS and CDR2 SASEGT. The DNA of the CDR3 is TGTGCCAGCCTCGGGACAGGGGGTATCGACACTGAAGCTTTCTTT. Translating gives CASLGTGGIDTEAFF.

This clonotype was seen at least ten times. This rearrangement joins TRBV12-3 or TRBV12-4 to TRBJ1-5, with a tentative D call TRBD1 (5 bases). This CDR3 region has 15 residues. Trimming removed 3 bases from V and 1 base from J, with 10 bases in between. This CDR3 reads CASSFGGGSNQPQHF. The CDR3 coding sequence is TGTGCCAGCAGTTTTGGGGGAGGAAGCAATCAGCCCCAGCATTTT.

At least ten counts were recorded for this clonotype. The V and J genes are TRBV6-1 and TRBJ2-2, with 11 bases lining up with TRBD2. This CDR3 is 14 amino acids long. Germline CDR1 reads MNHNS; CDR2 reads SASEGT. V trimming: 6 bases; J trimming: 7 bases; junction bases outside the gene matches: 4. The CDR3 here is CASSLAGGLGELFF. CDR3 nucleotides: TGTGCCAGCAGCTTAGCGGGGGGGCTCGGGGAGCTGTTTTTT.

At least ten counts were recorded for this clonotype. CDR3 loop: CASSFFADRGQETQYF. DNA for the CDR3: TGTGCCAGCAGTTTTTTTGCCGACAGGGGTCAAGAGACCCAGTACTTC. This rearrangement joins TRBV12-3 or TRBV12-4 to TRBJ2-5; 8 positions match TRBD1. Trimming cost V 3 bases and J 2 bases; bases outside gene matches: 8. The CDR3 runs to 16 residues.

The chain couples TRBV27 to TRBJ1-6, with a tentative D call TRBD1 (5 bases). The CDR3 loop spans 15 amino acids. V was cut by 2 bases and J by 10 bases, with 15 bases left in between. Germline V gene sequence: CDR1 MNHEY, CDR2 SMNVEV (reference sequence). CDR3 residues: CASSLGRPRGSPLHF. The CDR3, as DNA: TGTGCCAGCAGTTTAGGCAGACCGCGGGGGTCACCCCTCCACTTT.

This clonotype was seen a few times. J is TRBJ2-7 and V is TRBV6-1; no firm D call. The CDR3 contains 15 residues. CDR1 is MNHNS and CDR2 is SASEGT in the germline V gene. V lost 8 bases and J lost 2, with 19 bases in between. CDR3 sequence: CASGPMLVGTYEQYF. The CDR3 nucleotides read TGTGCCAGCGGGCCGATGTTGGTGGGAACCTACGAGCAGTACTTC.

The chain uses TRBV2 and TRBJ1-3, with D possibly matching TRBD1 (5 bases). Per the germline V gene, CDR1 is SNHLY and CDR2 is FYNNEI. The CDR3 loop spans 15 amino acids. V lost 8 bases and J lost 0, with 14 bases in between. CDR3 protein: CASCITGNSGNTIYF. The CDR3 region has the DNA TGTGCCAGCTGTATTACAGGCAACTCTGGAAACACCATATATTTT.

As to this clonotype: A far larger clone is one base from this, pointing to a likely read error. The conserved phenylalanine or tryptophan is not found at the CDR3 terminus, so this likely reflects a read error. The rearrangement uses TRBV6-1 and TRBJ2-5; D is ambiguous. This CDR3 spans 11 amino acids. Germline loops: CDR1 MNHNS, CDR2 SASEGT. V lost 5 bases, J lost 11 bases, and 12 bases lay in between. This CDR3 is CASSLDLKQYI. DNA of the CDR3: TGTGCCAGCAGTCTCGACTTAAAGCAGTACATC.

This rearrangement joins TRBV18 to TRBJ2-1; no firm D call. Germline loops: CDR1 KGHSH, CDR2 LQKENI. The V and J ends lost 6 bases and 10 bases respectively, with 13 bases between them. The CDR3 loop spans 12 amino acids. The CDR3: CASSRSPPEQFF. Written as DNA, the CDR3 is TGTGCCAGCTCCCGATCCCCCCCGGAGCAGTTCTTC.

The chain uses TRBV12-5 and TRBJ1-1; D is perhaps TRBD1 (5 bases). CDR3 length: 12 amino acids. CDR1 and CDR2 from the germline V gene are LGHNT and FRNRAP. The V gene lost 10 bases and the J gene lost 5 bases, with 14 bases spanning the gap. CDR3 DNA sequence: TGTGCTACACGGCGGGGGGGAACTGAAGCTTTCTTT. Encoded protein: CATRRGGTEAFF.

The chain is built from TRBV6-1 and TRBJ1-1; 10 bases map to TRBD1. Germline CDR1 and CDR2: MNHNS and SASEGT. The CDR3 runs to 15 residues. With 5 bases clipped from V and 3 bases from J, the junction kept 6 bases outside the gene matches. CDR3 DNA sequence: TGTGCCAGCAGTCCGGGACAGGGGAGATACACTGAAGCTTTCTTT. It translates to CASSPGQGRYTEAFF.

This clonotype occurred a few times. This chain joins TRBV7-9 and TRBJ1-2, with 9 positions matching TRBD1. The J segment lost 8 bases and the V segment lost 5 bases, leaving 27 bases of the junction unmatched. Germline CDR1 and CDR2: SEHNR and FQNEAQ (reference sequence). This CDR3 has 20 amino acids. The CDR3 sequence: CASSPQKGQGPPAYFVGYTF. The CDR3 DNA reads as TGTGCCAGCAGCCCTCAAAAAGGACAGGGGCCCCCGGCCTATTTCGTCGGCTACACCTTC. Looking up the rest from reference TRBV7-9 and TRBJ1-2 gives the full variable domain: DTGVSQNPRHKITKRGQNVTFRCDPISEHNRLYWYRQTLGQGPEFLTYFQNEAQLEKSRLLSDRFSAERPKGSFSTLEIQRTEQGDSAMYLCASSPQKGQGPPAYFVGYTFGSGTRLTVV.